The source of this TCR beta chain is a study of blood T cells in healthy people across ages. Researchers report isolating at least 6 million PBMCs per sample. Concerning this clonotype itself: Antigen: not known. Relative to the germline gene, one junction end is altered; a read error may explain this.

A sample-barcoded 5' primer and a J-beta primer mix were used in a second PCR of about 6 to 11 cycles. TCRdb ran MiXCR on the 5' RACE reads and lists one entry per CDR3 protein. This table has hundreds of thousands of distinct CDR3 sequences, roughly 25% appearing once. CDR1 and CDR2 from the germline V gene are SQVTM and ANQGSEA. This CDR3 spans 13 amino acids. Study-wide results and caveats: Long-lived donors carried more naive CD4+ cells and greater diversity than aged donors.

These same data were also listed under a study on T cells of mothers and their children.

The source is a boy aged 5-17 years in good health. Sequenced input: blood. The chain uses TRBV29-1 and TRBJ2-5; D not certain. The CDR3 sequence: CSVPGEEQETRYF. The CDR3 DNA follows: TGCAGCGTGCCTGGTGAGGAACAAGAGACCCGGTACTTC.